This T cell receptor beta chain was found in a study of cytomegalovirus exposure and HLA in healthy donors. Study background: A prior analysis found some 110 million unique TCR beta sequences from around 190 million T cells. Study results and limitations: Cytomegalovirus-associated status was assigned to some 160 TCR beta chains.

The sample holds one count of this clone. The antigen is undetermined. J lost 3 bases, V lost 5 bases, and 3 bases had no gene match. The CDR3 extends over 15 amino acids. CDR1 is SEHNR and CDR2 is FQNEAQ in the germline V gene (reference sequence). PCR employed 60 Vbeta and 13 Jbeta primers. Method: immunoSEQ multiplex PCR; TCRdb's copy keeps in-frame clones and lacks some. The sample consists of 150,000 to 200,000 clones, around four fifths of them appearing once. This sequence was found in a man aged 50-60 years in good health and CMV-seronegative. The sample taken for sequencing was PBMCs. This sequence joins TRBV7-9 and TRBJ2-3; 12 bases agree with TRBD2. The CDR3 DNA reads as TGTGCCAGCAGCGTAGGACTAGCGGGAACAGATACGCAGTATTTT. Translated: CASSVGLAGTDTQYF.